One sample yielded the 3 T cell receptor beta chains listed below, sequenced in a study of neurological immune-mediated disorders. TCRdb ran MiXCR on the 5' RACE reads and lists one entry per CDR3 protein. The top ten clones hold 1.1% to 1.5% of a sample with approximately 44,000 distinct CDR3 sequences, over 5.5% of them seen once. Sample: CD4+ T cells from blood. The receptors were gathered from a woman aged 18 to 35 with multiple sclerosis.

The chain is built from TRBV19 and TRBJ2-3; D is ambiguous. Trimming cost V 6 bases and J 6 bases, with 7 bases left between them. In germline, CDR1 is LNHDA, CDR2 SQIVND (reference sequence). This CDR3 region has 11 residues. In nucleotides, the CDR3 is TGTGCCAGTAGAACGTTGGATACGCAGTATTTT. This translates into CASRTLDTQYF. Full variable domain (rest looked up from reference TRBV19 and TRBJ2-3): DGGITQSPKYLFRKEGQNVTLSCEQNLNHDAMYWYRQDPGQGLRLIYYSQIVNDFQKGDIAEGYSVSREKKESFPLTVTSAQKNPTAFYLCASRTLDTQYFGPGTRLTVL.

This clonotype was found many times. The chain employs TRBV29-1 and TRBJ1-2; 8 bases align to TRBD1. CDR3 length: 11 residues. CDR1 and CDR2 (germline): SQVTM, ANQGSEA. Trimming took 5 bases from V and 7 from J; bases not matched to a gene: 3. The CDR3 protein is CSVSRGLGYTF. For the CDR3, the DNA is TGCAGCGTTTCCAGGGGGCTTGGCTACACCTTC.

This clonotype has at least ten counts. The rearrangement links TRBV5-1 to TRBJ2-2; possible D gene TRBD1, 7 bases. This CDR3 has 19 amino acids. Trimming cost V 0 bases and J 3 bases, with 21 bases left between them. In germline, CDR1 is SGHRS, CDR2 YFSETQ. The chain's CDR3 is CASSLAGRGGMMDTGELFF. In nucleotides, the CDR3 is TGCGCCAGCAGCTTGGCCGGGAGAGGGGGCATGATGGACACCGGGGAGCTGTTTTTT.